This T cell receptor beta chain was recorded in a study of T cell repertoires in cytomegalovirus infection. Study findings and constraints: Dominating the ex vivo response were HLA-C-restricted CMV-specific TCR beta clonotypes.

Each CDR3 protein gets one entry after TCRdb re-called the reads with MiXCR. The sample contains approximately 43,000 distinct CDR3 sequences, 20% to 25% of which appear only once. This clonotype was counted at least ten times. Its antigen is unknown. Germline-derived CDR1 and CDR2 are SGHAT and FQNNGV. V dropped 5 bases and J dropped 3; count of bases not matched to a gene: 6. The CDR3 totals 16 residues. The clonotype comes from a human donor in good health (CMV status not recorded). Some clones in this sample may be carry-over from other donors' samples. Sequencing used PBMCs, sequenced either directly or after in vitro stimulation (not recorded which). The chain couples TRBV11-2 to TRBJ2-5; TRBD2 agrees at 13 bases. CDR3 amino acids: CASSRRTSGRKETQYF. The CDR3 DNA reads as TGTGCCAGCAGCAGACGGACTAGCGGGAGAAAAGAGACCCAGTACTTC.